This T cell receptor (beta chain) was captured in a study of PD-1 blockade in classical Hodgkin lymphoma. Findings and limits, study-wide: Those achieving complete response showed baseline diversity like newly diagnosed patients.

This clone came up a few times. Its cognate antigen is unknown. Every patient had relapsed following autologous stem cell transplantation, and cohorts differed in brentuximab vedotin exposure. Assay: immunoSEQ multiplex PCR; the TCRdb copy retains only in-frame clones and omits some. The sample records about 13,000 clones, roughly 78% being singletons. The sequence came from a human donor with classical Hodgkin lymphoma. Sequencing was performed on peripheral blood mononuclear cells (PBMCs), taken at baseline.

This CDR3 reads CASSNRDRGEAFF. The DNA for the CDR3 is TGTGCCAGCAGCAACCGGGACAGGGGTGAAGCTTTCTTT. This sequence joins TRBV7-9 and TRBJ1-1; 10 bases line up with TRBD1. The V gene end was trimmed by 5 bases and the J gene end by 7 bases; junction bases not matched to a gene: 4. The CDR3 is 13 residues long. Germline V gene sequence: CDR1 SEHNR, CDR2 FQNEAQ (reference sequence).